This T cell receptor beta chain was documented in a study of follicular helper T cells after annual influenza vaccination. Overall study: For some subjects, blood spans the 2013-2014, 2014-2015 and 2015-2016 annual vaccinations.

The CDR3 sequence is 14 residues long. Germline CDR1 reads SGHNT; CDR2 reads YENEEA. V was cut by 1 base and J by 4 bases, with 10 bases left in between. The assay was immunoSEQ multiplex PCR, and TCRdb's table has in-frame clones only and misses some. Of about 12,000 clones detected, 60% to 80% appear once; the ten largest clones hold 3% to 4.5%. Time point of the sample: 2015-2016 season, pre-vaccination. The rearrangement uses TRBV11-3 and TRBJ2-5, with D possibly being TRBD1 (5 bases). Material: CXCR5+ CD38- circulating T follicular helper cells from blood, obtained on the day of influenza vaccination. Subset in this sample: circulating Tfh, non-naive CD4+CXCR5+PD-1+ (ICOS+CD38+ or ICOS-CD38-). The TCR originated in an adult who received the influenza vaccine. CDR3 region: CASSLGGQRETQYF. CDR3 bases: TGTGCCAGCAGCTTAGGAGGACAACGAGAGACCCAGTACTTC. Supplemented by reference TRBV11-3 and TRBJ2-5, the full variable domain reads EAGVVQSPRYKIIEKKQPVAFWCNPISGHNTLYWYLQNLGQGPELLIRYENEEAVDDSQLPKDRFSAERLKGVDSTLKIQPAELGDSAVYLCASSLGGQRETQYFGPGTRLLVL.